Presented here are 15 T cell receptor beta chains from one specimen sequenced in a study of control samples from healthy donors and cancer patients. Generated by immunoSEQ multiplex PCR, the TCRdb table keeps only in-frame clones and is missing some. The table has tens of thousands of clones, more than 85% seen once. Sequencing was performed on PBMCs. The receptor set was obtained from a woman aged 40 to 55 with head and neck cancer.

The chain combines TRBV28 with TRBJ1-2; D is unclear. Germline V gives CDR1 MDHEN, CDR2 SYDVKM. This CDR3 is built from 14 residues. The ends were cut back, 4 bases at V and 4 bases at J, with 13 bases in the middle. CDR3 residues: CASSSSGTGYGYTF. The CDR3 DNA reads TGTGCCAGCAGTTCTTCAGGCACGGGCTATGGCTACACCTTC.

This clone was counted a few times. The chain employs TRBV12-5 and TRBJ2-1; D is unclear. CDR3 length: 13 amino acids. The V and J ends lost 1 base and 4 bases respectively, with 5 bases between them. Germline CDR1 is LGHNT and CDR2 is FRNRAP. The DNA of the CDR3 is TGTGCTAGTGGTTTGGCGGTATACAATGAGCAGTTCTTC. Translation: CASGLAVYNEQFF.

V is TRBV3-1 (or the pseudogene TRBV3-2) and J is TRBJ1-2, with D uncertain. The germline V and J ends were trimmed by 2 bases and 4 bases, with 14 bases remaining between them. Germline loops: CDR1 LGHDT, CDR2 YNNKEL (reference sequence). The CDR3 covers 15 residues. CDR3: CASSQTSRPAYGYTF. The CDR3 DNA reads as TGTGCCAGCAGCCAAACCTCACGGCCAGCCTATGGCTACACCTTC.

Points on this clone: A junction end diverges from the germline sequence, so it may reflect a read error. The rearrangement links TRBV4-2 to TRBJ2-1, with 10 bases identical to TRBD2. This CDR3 has 15 residues. Germline lookup yields CDR1 LGHNA and CDR2 YNFKEQ. The CDR3 region has the DNA TGTGCCAACAGCCCCGGACTAGCGGTCTACAATGAGCAGTTCTTC. It yields the protein CANSPGLAVYNEQFF.

The J gene is TRBJ2-1, the V gene TRBV12-3 or TRBV12-4, with 9 nucleotides matching TRBD1. V trimming: 8 bases; J trimming: 6 bases; junction bases outside the gene matches: 5. CDR3 size: 13 residues. CDR3: CASDGQGFNEQFF. The DNA of the CDR3 is TGTGCCAGCGATGGACAGGGGTTCAATGAGCAGTTCTTC.

The genes are TRBV12-3 or TRBV12-4 and TRBJ2-3, with D unresolved. The CDR3 is 13 amino acids. Trimming took off 7 bases at V and 3 bases at J, with 11 bases between the two ends. Written as DNA, the CDR3 is TGTGCCAGCACCACTCGGGCTACAGATACGCAGTATTTT. Amino acid sequence: CASTTRATDTQYF.

The genes are TRBV11-3 and TRBJ2-3; D not certain. V lost 5 bases to trimming and J lost 5 bases, with 2 bases between them. Germline values: CDR1 SGHNT, CDR2 YENEEA. This CDR3 is built from 10 residues. The CDR3: CASSGDTQYF. CDR3 bases: TGTGCCAGCAGCGGAGATACGCAGTATTTT.

J is TRBJ2-4 and V is TRBV6-1; TRBD2 might be the D (6 bases). The CDR3 has 16 amino acids. CDR1 is MNHNS, CDR2 SASEGT, per germline. V dropped 2 bases and J dropped 2 bases, with 13 bases sitting between them. The DNA of the CDR3 is TGTGCCAGCAGTGAAATACGGGGGTCCCCCAAAAACATTCAGTACTTC. Its translation is CASSEIRGSPKNIQYF.

The chain is built from TRBV30 and TRBJ1-2; D is unclear. Trimming pared 2 bases from V and 6 bases from J, leaving 13 bases between. CDR1 is GTSNPN, CDR2 SVGIG, per germline (reference sequence). The CDR3 contains 13 residues. The CDR3 DNA reads as TGTGCCTGGAGTATGAACCCACTTGATGGCTACACCTTC. Translated, it gives CAWSMNPLDGYTF.

This clone has only a few counts. This chain joins TRBV7-2 and TRBJ1-5, with D possibly matching TRBD1 (5 bases). From germline, CDR1 is SGHTA and CDR2 FQGNSA. The CDR3 contains 16 residues. V was clipped by 1 base and J by 1 base, with 11 bases between them. The CDR3 reads CASSLGYSGSNQPQHF. In DNA form, the CDR3 reads TGTGCCAGCAGCTTAGGTTACTCAGGGAGCAATCAGCCCCAGCATTTT.

This clone has just one count. The rearrangement uses TRBV27 and TRBJ2-1; possible D gene TRBD2, 5 bases. Germline CDR1 and CDR2: MNHEY and SMNVEV (reference sequence). The CDR3 is 15 amino acids. V was pared by 2 bases and J by 8 bases, with 16 bases between. The CDR3 nucleotides read TGTGCCAGCAGTTTAGATCGGGGTAGGGTCGATGAGCAGTTCTTC. This encodes CASSLDRGRVDEQFF.

This clone was observed a single time. The rearrangement uses TRBV29-1 and TRBJ1-2; 8 bases fit TRBD1. The germline CDR1 and CDR2 sequences are SQVTM and ANQGSEA. J gave up 2 bases and V 2 bases, and 4 bases lay outside the gene matches. The CDR3 loop spans 14 amino acids. Here the CDR3 reads CSVERGDRNYGYTF. The DNA of the CDR3 is TGCAGCGTTGAAAGGGGGGACAGGAACTATGGCTACACCTTC.

This sequence joins TRBV6-2 or TRBV6-3 and TRBJ2-3; D gene uncertain. V was clipped by 0 bases and J by 5 bases, with 9 bases between them. There are 14 residues in the CDR3. Germline CDR1 is MNHEY and CDR2 is SVGEGT. CDR3 sequence reads: CASSYSSRRDTQYF. CDR3 DNA sequence: TGTGCCAGCAGTTACTCTAGCAGGCGAGATACGCAGTATTTT.

The chain employs TRBV30 and TRBJ1-2, with D perhaps matching TRBD1 (6 bases). CDR3 length: 13 residues. The germline V and J ends were trimmed by 5 bases and 5 bases, with 15 bases remaining between them. The germline gives CDR1 GTSNPN, CDR2 SVGIG (reference sequence). The CDR3 region is CAWQQGSPYGYTF. In DNA form, the CDR3 reads TGTGCCTGGCAACAGGGTTCTCCGTATGGCTACACCTTC.

The J gene is TRBJ1-2, the V gene TRBV25-1; TRBD1 is a possible D gene (6 bases). This CDR3 spans 14 amino acids. CDR1 MGHDK and CDR2 SYGVNS come from the germline V gene. The germline V and J ends were trimmed by 8 bases and 4 bases, with 17 bases remaining between them. CDR3 in amino acids: CASRGTIQSYGYTF. As DNA, the CDR3 is TGTGCCAGCCGTGGGACAATCCAGTCCTATGGCTACACCTTC.